The 7 T cell receptor beta chains reported below all come from one sample, sequenced in a study of cytomegalovirus exposure and HLA in healthy donors. PCR was performed using 60 Vbeta and 13 Jbeta primers. Only in-frame clones appear in the TCRdb table, and some are missing; sequencing was by immunoSEQ multiplex PCR. The table includes about 130,000 clones, 80% detected once. The sample taken for sequencing was PBMCs. These receptors came from a middle-aged man in good health and CMV-seronegative.

The chain combines TRBV28 with TRBJ2-7; 12 nucleotides line up with TRBD2. The CDR3 is 15 amino acids. Germline V gives CDR1 MDHEN, CDR2 SYDVKM. V lost 4 bases, J lost 3 bases, and 4 bases stayed unmatched. CDR3 sequence: CASSSLAGGYYEQYF. CDR3 DNA sequence: TGTGCCAGCAGTTCCCTAGCGGGGGGGTACTACGAGCAGTACTTC.

The sample holds one count of this clone. This CDR3 fails to terminate in the conserved phenylalanine or tryptophan, so it likely reflects a read error. V is TRBV28 and J is TRBJ1-4, with a possible D match to TRBD1 (5 bases). Germline V gene data show CDR1 as MDHEN and CDR2 as SYDVKM. Deletions cut 3 bases from V and 5 bases from J, with 10 bases between. The CDR3 is 14 residues long. Here the CDR3 reads CASSLAGKNEKLFV. CDR3 sequence (DNA): TGTGCCAGCAGTTTGGCAGGGAAAAATGAAAAACTGTTTGTT.

This chain joins TRBV10-3 and TRBJ2-5, with 7 bases matching TRBD1. Germline V gene data show CDR1 as ENHRY and CDR2 as SYGVKD. This CDR3 is built from 11 residues. The ends lost 8 bases at V and 5 bases at J; junction bases unmatched: 2. CDR3 nucleotide sequence: TGTGCCATCCAACAGGGGGAGACCCAGTACTTC. Its protein is CAIQQGETQYF.

The chain combines TRBV6-5 with TRBJ2-3; no definite D call. V was shortened by 6 bases and J by 2 bases, with 12 bases between the two germline ends. The germline gives CDR1 MNHEY, CDR2 SVGAGI. The CDR3 has 14 residues. The DNA for the CDR3 is TGTGCCAGCAGCCGCGGCTCGGTCACAGATACGCAGTATTTT. Translation gives CASSRGSVTDTQYF.

The V call is TRBV7-9, the J call TRBJ2-5; a weak D match, TRBD2 (5 bases). The germline V gene encodes CDR1 SEHNR and CDR2 FQNEAQ (reference sequence). Trimming left V 5 bases short and J 0 bases short, with 19 bases between. This CDR3 contains 17 residues. For the CDR3, the DNA is TGTGCCAGCAGCCTTAGAGCCGGCGCGGGTAACCAAGAGACCCAGTACTTC. This translates into CASSLRAGAGNQETQYF.

V is TRBV14 and J is TRBJ2-5, with 14 bases aligning to TRBD2. Trimming at V came to 0 bases and at J to 5 bases, leaving 8 bases not matched to a gene. Germline V CDR1 and CDR2: SGHDN, FVKESK. CDR3 length equals 18 residues. CDR3 sequence: CASSQDWGLAGAGETQYF. CDR3 DNA: TGTGCCAGCAGCCAAGATTGGGGACTAGCGGGAGCCGGGGAGACCCAGTACTTC.

This clone has more than one count but fewer than ten. V and J are TRBV7-2 and TRBJ1-5; 9 nucleotides align to TRBD1. Germline assignment: CDR1 SGHTA and CDR2 FQGNSA. The CDR3 length is 14 residues. Trimming removed 5 bases from V and 7 bases from J; junction bases left unmatched: 6. For the CDR3, the DNA is TGTGCCAGCAGCCGCGACAGGGGGGGCCAGCCCCAGCATTTT. It translates to CASSRDRGGQPQHF.